The rows below give T cell receptor beta chains drawn from one sample of a study of blood T cells in healthy people across ages. TCRdb redid the calling of the 5' RACE reads with MiXCR, one entry per CDR3 protein. The sample has around 870,000 distinct CDR3 sequences, around 28% seen once. The specimen was blood. Source of these receptors: a woman at least 80 years old in good health. The CDR3 runs from the conserved cysteine through the conserved F or W. D genes are given only for firm matches.

v_gene: TRBV7-2; d_gene: NA; j_gene: TRBJ1-2; CDR3aa: CASSLVNDYTF
v_gene: TRBV7-2; d_gene: NA; j_gene: TRBJ1-6; CDR3aa: CASSSLYGTGSPLHF
v_gene: TRBV29-1; d_gene: NA; j_gene: TRBJ1-1; CDR3aa: CSVEEQQNTEAFF
v_gene: TRBV7-2; d_gene: NA; j_gene: TRBJ2-3; CDR3aa: CASSVGIYTDTQYF
v_gene: TRBV7-2; d_gene: TRBD2; j_gene: TRBJ2-5; CDR3aa: CASSRDSGGGETQYF
v_gene: TRBV14; d_gene: NA; j_gene: TRBJ2-2; CDR3aa: CASSKSQGRRTGELFF
v_gene: TRBV21-1; d_gene: NA; j_gene: TRBJ2-2; CDR3aa: CASSPPIPNTGELFF
v_gene: TRBV7-9; d_gene: NA; j_gene: TRBJ2-2; CDR3aa: CASSLRGTHDTGELFF
v_gene: TRBV4-2; d_gene: TRBD1; j_gene: TRBJ1-4; CDR3aa: CASSDTGGNEKLFF
v_gene: TRBV20-1; d_gene: TRBD1; j_gene: TRBJ2-7; CDR3aa: CSALNPDRGGSYEQYF
v_gene: TRBV12-3/TRBV12-4; d_gene: TRBD2; j_gene: TRBJ2-1; CDR3aa: CASSQLAGPYNEQFF
v_gene: TRBV27; d_gene: NA; j_gene: TRBJ2-5; CDR3aa: CASSLNRKATNEQYF
v_gene: TRBV5-1; d_gene: NA; j_gene: TRBJ2-3; CDR3aa: CASSASGVTDTQYF
v_gene: TRBV7-2; d_gene: TRBD2; j_gene: TRBJ2-5; CDR3aa: CASSVLASETQYF
v_gene: TRBV7-2; d_gene: TRBD2; j_gene: TRBJ2-1; CDR3aa: CASSRAGGPYNEQFF
v_gene: TRBV10-1; d_gene: NA; j_gene: TRBJ2-3; CDR3aa: CASSGGLGADTQYF
v_gene: TRBV6-5; d_gene: TRBD2; j_gene: TRBJ2-3; CDR3aa: CASSYSVGGGGATDTQYF
v_gene: TRBV6-5; d_gene: NA; j_gene: TRBJ2-7; CDR3aa: CASSYFTGNYEQYF
v_gene: TRBV7-7; d_gene: TRBD2; j_gene: TRBJ2-5; CDR3aa: CASSLTSALETQYF
v_gene: TRBV12-5; d_gene: TRBD1; j_gene: TRBJ1-1; CDR3aa: CASGPSGQSSEAFF
v_gene: TRBV5-1; d_gene: NA; j_gene: TRBJ2-2; CDR3aa: CASSHWGDTGELFF
v_gene: TRBV27; d_gene: NA; j_gene: TRBJ1-1; CDR3aa: CASSFGAGLNTEAFF
v_gene: TRBV20-1; d_gene: TRBD1; j_gene: TRBJ2-7; CDR3aa: CSATGQGAYEQYF
v_gene: TRBV12-3/TRBV12-4; d_gene: NA; j_gene: TRBJ1-1; CDR3aa: CASSLQGQIDTEAFF
v_gene: TRBV21-1; d_gene: NA; j_gene: TRBJ2-1; CDR3aa: CASSKGVGEQFF
v_gene: TRBV7-9; d_gene: TRBD2; j_gene: TRBJ2-6; CDR3aa: CASSLLTGGDGANVLTF
v_gene: TRBV7-9; d_gene: NA; j_gene: TRBJ2-6; CDR3aa: CASSFFMETVDSGANVLTF
v_gene: TRBV6-1; d_gene: NA; j_gene: TRBJ2-3; CDR3aa: CASRVQGATDTQYF
v_gene: TRBV20-1; d_gene: NA; j_gene: TRBJ1-2; CDR3aa: CSAPMRVAGYTF
v_gene: TRBV7-2; d_gene: NA; j_gene: TRBJ1-1; CDR3aa: CASSFSPVEAFF
v_gene: TRBV6-5; d_gene: NA; j_gene: TRBJ2-3; CDR3aa: CASSYYSASTDTQYF
v_gene: TRBV11-2; d_gene: TRBD1; j_gene: TRBJ2-7; CDR3aa: CASGTGSYNEQYF
v_gene: TRBV20-1; d_gene: NA; j_gene: TRBJ1-1; CDR3aa: CSGGKGGSAAFF
v_gene: TRBV9; d_gene: NA; j_gene: TRBJ2-7; CDR3aa: CASSVRADSSYEQYF
v_gene: TRBV15; d_gene: TRBD1; j_gene: TRBJ2-5; CDR3aa: CATRDRGGETQYF
v_gene: TRBV28; d_gene: NA; j_gene: TRBJ1-5; CDR3aa: CASSHGGDGQPQHF
v_gene: TRBV7-2; d_gene: NA; j_gene: TRBJ2-1; CDR3aa: CASSLAYSYAANNEQFF
v_gene: TRBV6-5; d_gene: TRBD1; j_gene: TRBJ2-7; CDR3aa: CASRGATGSYNEQYF
v_gene: TRBV20-1; d_gene: TRBD1; j_gene: TRBJ1-4; CDR3aa: CSASRQGGSNEKLFF
v_gene: TRBV7-2; d_gene: TRBD2; j_gene: TRBJ2-1; CDR3aa: CASSLLFTGGPNEQFF